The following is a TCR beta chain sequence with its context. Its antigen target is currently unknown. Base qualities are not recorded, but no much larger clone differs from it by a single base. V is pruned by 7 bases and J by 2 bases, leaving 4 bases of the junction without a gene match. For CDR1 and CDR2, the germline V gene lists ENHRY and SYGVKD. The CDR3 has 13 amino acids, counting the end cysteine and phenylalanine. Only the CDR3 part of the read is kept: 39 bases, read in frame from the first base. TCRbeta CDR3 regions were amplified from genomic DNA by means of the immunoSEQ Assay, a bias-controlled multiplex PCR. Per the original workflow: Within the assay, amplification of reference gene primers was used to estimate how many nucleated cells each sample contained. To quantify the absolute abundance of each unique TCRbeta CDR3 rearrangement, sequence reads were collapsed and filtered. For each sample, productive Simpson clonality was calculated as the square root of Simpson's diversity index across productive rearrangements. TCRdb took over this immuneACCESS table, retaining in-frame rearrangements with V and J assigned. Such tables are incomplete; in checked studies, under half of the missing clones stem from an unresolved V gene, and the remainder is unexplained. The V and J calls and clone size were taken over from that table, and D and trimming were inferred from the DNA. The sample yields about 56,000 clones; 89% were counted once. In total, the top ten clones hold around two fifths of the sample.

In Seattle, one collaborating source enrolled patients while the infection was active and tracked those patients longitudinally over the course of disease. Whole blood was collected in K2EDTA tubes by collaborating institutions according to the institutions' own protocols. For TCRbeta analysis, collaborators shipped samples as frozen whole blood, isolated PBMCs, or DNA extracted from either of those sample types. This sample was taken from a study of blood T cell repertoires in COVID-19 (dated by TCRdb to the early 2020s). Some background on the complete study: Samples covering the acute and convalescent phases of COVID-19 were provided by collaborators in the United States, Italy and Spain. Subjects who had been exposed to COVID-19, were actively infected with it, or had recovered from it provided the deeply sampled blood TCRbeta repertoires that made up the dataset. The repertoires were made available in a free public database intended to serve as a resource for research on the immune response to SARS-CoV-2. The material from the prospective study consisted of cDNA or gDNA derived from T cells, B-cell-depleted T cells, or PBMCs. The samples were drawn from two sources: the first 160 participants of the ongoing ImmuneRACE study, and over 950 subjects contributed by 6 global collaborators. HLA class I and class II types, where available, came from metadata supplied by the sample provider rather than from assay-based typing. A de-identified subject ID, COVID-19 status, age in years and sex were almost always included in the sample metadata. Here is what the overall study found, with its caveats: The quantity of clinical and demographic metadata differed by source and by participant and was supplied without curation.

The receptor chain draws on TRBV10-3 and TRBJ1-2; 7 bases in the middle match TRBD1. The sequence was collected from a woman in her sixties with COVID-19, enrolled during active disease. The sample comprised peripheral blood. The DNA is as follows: TGTGCCATCACTAAGGGACAGAACTATGGCTACACCTTC. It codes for CAITKGQNYGYTF.